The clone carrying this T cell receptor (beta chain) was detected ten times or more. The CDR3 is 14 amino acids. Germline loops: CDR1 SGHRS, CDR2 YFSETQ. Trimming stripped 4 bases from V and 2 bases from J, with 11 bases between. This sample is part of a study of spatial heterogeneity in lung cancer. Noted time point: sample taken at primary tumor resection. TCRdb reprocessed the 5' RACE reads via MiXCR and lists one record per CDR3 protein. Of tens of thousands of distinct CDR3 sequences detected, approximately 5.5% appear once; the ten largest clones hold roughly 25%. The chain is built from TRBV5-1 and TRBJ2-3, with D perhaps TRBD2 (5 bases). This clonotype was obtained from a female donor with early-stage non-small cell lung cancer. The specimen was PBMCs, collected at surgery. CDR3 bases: TGCGCCAGCAGCCCGGGGAGTTACACAGATACGCAGTATTTT. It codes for CASSPGSYTDTQYF. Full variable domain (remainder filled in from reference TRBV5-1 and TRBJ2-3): KAGVTQTPRYLIKTRGQQVTLSCSPISGHRSVSWYQQTPGQGLQFLFEYFSETQRNKGNFPGRFSGRQFSNSRSEMNVSTLELGDSALYLCASSPGSYTDTQYFGPGTRLTVL.